The rows below give T cell receptor beta chains drawn from one sample of a study of T cells in Graves' hyperthyroidism and ophthalmopathy. Via MiXCR, TCRdb re-called the multiplex PCR reads, giving one row per CDR3 protein. This sample carries 250,000 to 300,000 distinct CDR3 sequences, roughly 18% of them seen once, and the ten largest clones take approximately 35%. The sample consisted of blood. All receptors come from a middle-aged man with Graves' ophthalmopathy. CDR3s include the opening cysteine and the closing phenylalanine or tryptophan. The order of the fields is clone size, D gene, J gene, V gene, CDR3 DNA, CDR3 protein. The D gene is left open where the match is weak. Expanded clones are given a class, and other clones once, few, many or no size at all.

- | TRBD2 | TRBJ2-3 | TRBV29-1 | TGCAGCGTTGCAGCTAGCGGGACCTTCACAGATACGCAGTATTTT | CSVAASGTFTDTQYF
- | - | TRBJ1-2 | TRBV30 | TGTGCCTGGCATCTCCGCGGCGTCAGCTATGGCTACACCTTC | CAWHLRGVSYGYTF
- | - | TRBJ1-2 | TRBV14 | TGTGCCAGCAGCCAAGATTCAGGGCGGAACTATGGCTACACCTTC | CASSQDSGRNYGYTF
few | - | TRBJ2-3 | TRBV6-4 | TGTGCCAGCAGTGACAGGGAAGATACGCAGTATTTT | CASSDREDTQYF
few | TRBD2 | TRBJ2-1 | TRBV12-3/TRBV12-4 | TGTGCCAGCCGAGGGACTAGCGGGACTAATGAGCAGTTCTTC | CASRGTSGTNEQFF
many | TRBD2 | TRBJ2-7 | TRBV6-1 | TGTGCCAGCTCCGGGGTTGCGGGAGGGATAACCTACGAGCAGTACTTC | CASSGVAGGITYEQYF
many | TRBD1 | TRBJ2-5 | TRBV11-2 | TGTGCCAGCAGCTTATTAAGGACAGGGGGCTCGACCCAGTACTTC | CASSLLRTGGSTQYF
- | - | TRBJ2-3 | TRBV10-3 | TGTGCCATCCGAGGCACAGATACGCAGTATTTT | CAIRGTDTQYF
many | - | TRBJ2-1 | TRBV28 | TGTGCCAGCAGTTCGACACGGTTTTCTTCACGGGAGGAGCAGTTCTTC | CASSSTRFSSREEQFF
many | TRBD2 | TRBJ2-5 | TRBV7-2 | TGTGCCAGCAGCTTACCTCTAGCGGGAGGGGCCCAAGAGACCCAGTACTTC | CASSLPLAGGAQETQYF
few | TRBD1 | TRBJ2-2 | TRBV12-3/TRBV12-4 | TGTGCCAGCAAACAGGGGCCGCGAAACACCGGGGAGCTGTTTTTT | CASKQGPRNTGELFF
few | - | TRBJ2-7 | TRBV5-5 | TGTGCCAGCAGCTTTGGGCGGGGGCCCTCCTACGAGCAGTACTTC | CASSFGRGPSYEQYF
few | - | TRBJ2-2 | TRBV7-9 | TGTGCCAGCAGCTCGAGCCCCTCCGTGACCGGGGAGCTGTTTTTT | CASSSSPSVTGELFF
few | - | TRBJ1-1 | TRBV28 | TGTGCCAGCAGTCCCTGGGGGGCGGGAAACACTGAAGCTTTCTTT | CASSPWGAGNTEAFF
few | - | TRBJ2-7 | TRBV29-1 | TGCAGCCCTGGATTGGCCTGCGAGCAGTACTTC | CSPGLACEQYF
- | - | TRBJ1-3 | TRBV12-3/TRBV12-4 | TGTGCCAGCAGTTCCCCAGCCTACTCTGGAAACACCATATATTTT | CASSSPAYSGNTIYF